This is a list of T cell receptor beta chains from one sample in a study of cytomegalovirus exposure and HLA in healthy donors. The assay was immunoSEQ multiplex PCR, and TCRdb's table has in-frame clones only and misses some. Of around 130,000 clones in the sample, 65% to 90% were seen once. The sequenced sample consisted of PBMCs. These receptors all stem from a female donor in good health and CMV-seronegative. Each CDR3 is given with its conserved first and last residue. The D gene is left open where the match is weak. Clone sizes are given selectively: once, few, many, or a class where the clone is expanded.

size: -
D: TRBD1
V: TRBV27
J: TRBJ1-5
DNA: TGTGCCAGCAGTGAGAACAGGGGGCGTCAGCCCCAGCATTTT
CDR3: CASSENRGRQPQHF

size: -
D: -
V: TRBV5-1
J: TRBJ1-1
DNA: TGCGCCAGCAGCTTGGACAGGCGGCCTGAAGCTTTCTTT
CDR3: CASSLDRRPEAFF

size: -
D: TRBD2
V: TRBV5-6
J: TRBJ2-7
DNA: TGTGCCAGCAGCAAGGGACTAGCGGTATACGAGCAGTACTTC
CDR3: CASSKGLAVYEQYF

size: -
D: TRBD1
V: TRBV7-9
J: TRBJ2-5
DNA: TGTGCCAGCAGCCGGACAGGGGGGGAAGAGACCCAGTACTTC
CDR3: CASSRTGGEETQYF

size: -
D: TRBD1
V: TRBV4-1
J: TRBJ1-3
DNA: TGCGCCAGCAGCCAAGATGGGACAGGGGCTGGAAACACCATATATTTT
CDR3: CASSQDGTGAGNTIYF

size: once
D: TRBD1
V: TRBV4-1
J: TRBJ2-5
DNA: TGCGCCAGCAGCCACGAAACAGGGGTTGGAGAGACCCAGTACTTC
CDR3: CASSHETGVGETQYF

size: -
D: -
V: TRBV27
J: TRBJ2-7
DNA: TGTGCCAGCAGTTTATTAGCGGACTACGAGCAGTACTTC
CDR3: CASSLLADYEQYF

size: -
D: -
V: TRBV6-1
J: TRBJ1-2
DNA: TGTGCCAGCAGTGAAGTTGGCGGCTACACCTTC
CDR3: CASSEVGGYTF

size: -
D: TRBD1
V: TRBV6-5
J: TRBJ2-5
DNA: TGTGCCAGCAGACGACAGGGGCAAGAGACCCAGTACTTC
CDR3: CASRRQGQETQYF

size: -
D: TRBD1
V: TRBV27
J: TRBJ2-7
DNA: TGTGCCAGCAGAAGGACAGGGACCTACGAGCAGTACTTC
CDR3: CASRRTGTYEQYF

size: -
D: TRBD1
V: TRBV6-5
J: TRBJ2-2
DNA: TGTGCCAGCAGAGGGACAGGGGTAACCGGGGAGCTGTTTTTT
CDR3: CASRGTGVTGELFF

size: -
D: TRBD2
V: TRBV6-6
J: TRBJ2-2
DNA: TGTGCCAGCAGCCACGGGACTAGCGGGAGCATCGGGGAGCTGTTTTTT
CDR3: CASSHGTSGSIGELFF

size: -
D: -
V: TRBV19
J: TRBJ1-1
DNA: TGTGCCAGTAGTTCCCGGACTCTGAACACTGAAGCTTTCTTT
CDR3: CASSSRTLNTEAFF

size: -
D: TRBD1
V: TRBV29-1
J: TRBJ2-7
DNA: TGCAGCGTTGAAGATAACAAGGGACAGGGCTTCTACGAGCAGTACTTC
CDR3: CSVEDNKGQGFYEQYF

size: -
D: -
V: TRBV5-1
J: TRBJ1-2
DNA: TGCGCCAGCAGCAACATTCAGGGGTTAGGTGGCTACACCTTC
CDR3: CASSNIQGLGGYTF

size: few
D: TRBD1
V: TRBV5-8
J: TRBJ1-1
DNA: TGTGCCAGCAGCTTGACAGGGGTTGTGAACACTGAAGCTTTCTTT
CDR3: CASSLTGVVNTEAFF

size: -
D: TRBD1
V: TRBV27
J: TRBJ1-1
DNA: TGTGCCAGCAGTCGCCGACAGGGACAAGCTTTCTTT
CDR3: CASSRRQGQAFF

size: once
D: -
V: TRBV27
J: TRBJ1-1
DNA: TGTGCCAGCAGGCTAACAGGAGAACGTGAAGCTTTCTTT
CDR3: CASRLTGEREAFF

size: -
D: -
V: TRBV7-8
J: TRBJ1-2
DNA: TGTGCCAGCAGCCTGGACAGCTATGGCTACACCTTC
CDR3: CASSLDSYGYTF

size: -
D: -
V: TRBV5-4
J: TRBJ2-7
DNA: TGTGCCAGCAGCTTCGGTCAGGGGTCCTACGAGCAGTACTTC
CDR3: CASSFGQGSYEQYF

size: -
D: TRBD1
V: TRBV5-1
J: TRBJ2-3
DNA: TGCGCCAGCAGCAGGGACAGGGGGCCAACAGATACGCAGTATTTT
CDR3: CASSRDRGPTDTQYF

size: few
D: -
V: TRBV6-1
J: TRBJ2-6
DNA: TGTGCCAGCAGGCAGGGTGCTGGGGCCAACGTCCTGACTTTC
CDR3: CASRQGAGANVLTF

size: few
D: -
V: TRBV5-6
J: TRBJ1-1
DNA: TGTGCCAGCAGCTTAAGTCTCGGTAACACTGAAGCTTTCTTT
CDR3: CASSLSLGNTEAFF

size: once
D: -
V: TRBV7-9
J: TRBJ2-5
DNA: TGTGCCAGCAGCTCGACAGGTAACCAAGAGACCCAGTACTTC
CDR3: CASSSTGNQETQYF

size: -
D: TRBD2
V: TRBV25-1
J: TRBJ2-3
DNA: TGTGCCAGCAGTGAACCCTACCGGGAGGGGGGGGATACGCAGTATTTT
CDR3: CASSEPYREGGDTQYF

size: -
D: -
V: TRBV2
J: TRBJ2-1
DNA: TGTGCCAGGAACCCGGGAGACCCGTTCTTC
CDR3: CARNPGDPFF

size: -
D: -
V: TRBV6-4
J: TRBJ1-1
DNA: TGTGCCAGCGGGGTGGAGGAGCTCACTGAAGCTTTCTTT
CDR3: CASGVEELTEAFF

size: -
D: -
V: TRBV7-3
J: TRBJ1-2
DNA: TGTGCCAGCAGCTTAGCAGTCCCTAACTATGGCTACACCTTC
CDR3: CASSLAVPNYGYTF

size: -
D: -
V: TRBV5-1
J: TRBJ1-4
DNA: TGCGCCAGCAGCACAAGCGGGACACCTAATGAAAAACTGTTTTTT
CDR3: CASSTSGTPNEKLFF

size: -
D: -
V: TRBV18
J: TRBJ1-3
DNA: TGTGCCAGCTCCCGAGGTTCTGGAAACACCATATATTTT
CDR3: CASSRGSGNTIYF

size: -
D: TRBD2
V: TRBV19
J: TRBJ2-7
DNA: TGTGCCAGTAGCATGACCCTAGCGGGAGGGCCCAACTCCTACGAGCAGTACTTC
CDR3: CASSMTLAGGPNSYEQYF

size: -
D: -
V: TRBV19
J: TRBJ1-2
DNA: TGTGCCAGTAGTACCCAAGAAAAACTCCAGACAGTCGGCTACACCTTC
CDR3: CASSTQEKLQTVGYTF

size: -
D: TRBD1
V: TRBV25-1
J: TRBJ2-2
DNA: TGTGCCAGCGGGCAGGGGGTGGCCGGGGAGCTGTTTTTT
CDR3: CASGQGVAGELFF

size: -
D: TRBD1
V: TRBV27
J: TRBJ1-5
DNA: TGTGCCAGCAGCAGGACAGGGTTTCAGCCCCAGCATTTT
CDR3: CASSRTGFQPQHF

size: once
D: TRBD1
V: TRBV7-2
J: TRBJ2-1
DNA: TGTGCCAGCAGCTCCGGACAGGGGTTGTGGAATGAGCAGTTCTTC
CDR3: CASSSGQGLWNEQFF

size: once
D: TRBD1
V: TRBV19
J: TRBJ1-4
DNA: TGTGCCAGTAGTCTAACAGGGGCCCTTAATGAAAAACTGTTTTTT
CDR3: CASSLTGALNEKLFF